Following are 27 T cell receptor beta chains from one sample sequenced in a study of blood T cell repertoires in COVID-19. Method: immunoSEQ multiplex PCR; TCRdb's copy keeps in-frame clones and lacks some. Found here are tens of thousands of clones, 70% to 90% of them singletons; the top ten hold 3% to 4%. Sequences were obtained from peripheral blood. These TCRs come from a man aged 45-65 years with acute or convalescent COVID-19.

This clone was seen only a few times. The CDR3 sequence: CASSSPTGGTQYF. The CDR3 region has the DNA TGTGCCAGCAGCTCGCCTACAGGGGGTACGCAGTATTTT. The rearrangement joins TRBV7-2 to TRBJ2-3, with 8 bases identical to TRBD1. V was clipped by 4 bases and J by 8 bases; unmatched bases: 5. The CDR3 has 13 amino acids. The germline V gene has CDR1 SGHTA and CDR2 FQGNSA.

This chain connects TRBV6-5 to TRBJ2-5, with no clear D. Germline V gene data show CDR1 as MNHEY and CDR2 as SVGAGI. Trimming shortened V by 1 base and J by 5 bases, and 8 bases separated the two germline ends. This CDR3 region has 13 residues. The chain's CDR3 is CASSYYEQETQYF. The DNA of the CDR3 is TGTGCCAGCAGTTACTACGAACAGGAGACCCAGTACTTC.

The chain uses TRBV19 and TRBJ2-3; 8 bases line up with TRBD1. J was trimmed by 3 bases and V by 4 bases; bases with no gene match: 3. The CDR3 is 14 residues long. Per the germline V gene, CDR1 is LNHDA and CDR2 is SQIVND (reference sequence). In DNA form, the CDR3 reads TGTGCCAGTAGTACCGGGACAGGTACAGATACGCAGTATTTT. It yields the protein CASSTGTGTDTQYF.

The rearrangement links TRBV2 to TRBJ2-7, with D perhaps TRBD2 (6 bases). This CDR3 spans 12 amino acids. Germline CDR1 is SNHLY and CDR2 is FYNNEI. V lost 4 bases and J lost 3, with 7 bases in between. The CDR3 DNA sequence: TGTGCCAGCAGTGGTAGCGGCTACGAGCAGTACTTC. It translates to CASSGSGYEQYF.

This clone was seen just once. The chain has TRBV6-5 and TRBJ2-7; D possibly corresponds to TRBD1 (6 bases). V lost 1 base, J lost 5 bases, and 12 bases lay in between. Germline CDR1 MNHEY, CDR2 SVGAGI. This CDR3 spans 14 amino acids. The CDR3 nucleotides read TGTGCCAGCAGTTACTACACAGGGTCCGACGAGCAGTACTTC. Encoded protein: CASSYYTGSDEQYF.

The CDR3 DNA reads as TGTGCCAGTAGTGCCCTCCGGGGGGGTAATTCACCCCTCCACTTT. As protein: CASSALRGGNSPLHF. This chain joins TRBV19 and TRBJ1-6, with D possibly TRBD1 on 5 matching bases. Germline V gene lookup returns CDR1 LNHDA and CDR2 SQIVND (reference sequence). The CDR3 sequence is 15 residues long. Trimming shortened V by 5 bases and J by 6 bases, and 14 bases separated the two germline ends.

This chain joins TRBV5-1 and TRBJ2-5; 8 bases line up with TRBD1. Unmatched junction bases numbered 9, after V lost 2 bases and J lost 0 bases. The CDR3 has 17 amino acids. The germline V gene has CDR1 SGHRS and CDR2 YFSETQ. CDR3 DNA sequence: TGCGCCAGCAGCTTTGGCCCAACAGGGGGAGACCAAGAGACCCAGTACTTC. Translating it yields CASSFGPTGGDQETQYF.

This chain joins TRBV7-9 and TRBJ1-5; a weak D match, TRBD1 (5 bases). Germline CDR1 SEHNR, CDR2 FQNEAQ (reference sequence). The V end lost 5 bases, the J end lost 7 bases, and 9 bases lay between the germline ends. The CDR3 sequence is 12 residues long. CDR3 amino acids: CASSMGGQPQHF. CDR3 nucleotides: TGTGCCAGCAGCATGGGGGGACAGCCCCAGCATTTT.

The CDR3 reads CASSWGPGGNTIYF. CDR3 nucleotide sequence: TGTGCCAGCAGCTGGGGGCCAGGGGGAAACACCATATATTTT. The chain couples TRBV5-5 to TRBJ1-3; TRBD1 is a possible D gene (6 bases). The CDR3 extends over 14 amino acids. V gave up 3 bases and J gave up 4 bases, with 11 bases separating them. Germline lookup yields CDR1 SGHKS and CDR2 YYEKEE (reference sequence). Full variable domain (rest looked up from reference TRBV5-5 and TRBJ1-3): DAGVTQSPTHLIKTRGQQVTLRCSPISGHKSVSWYQQVLGQGPQFIFQYYEKEERGRGNFPDRFSARQFPNYSSELNVNALLLGDSALYLCASSWGPGGNTIYFGEGSWLTVV.

The chain uses TRBV19 and TRBJ1-5; the D is unclear. Per germline, CDR1 LNHDA and CDR2 SQIVND (reference sequence). The V end lost 4 bases, the J end lost 0 bases, and 7 bases lay between the germline ends. This CDR3 spans 14 amino acids. This CDR3 reads CASSNGYSNQPQHF. CDR3 sequence (DNA): TGTGCCAGTAGTAACGGGTATAGCAATCAGCCCCAGCATTTT.

The gene calls are TRBV10-1 and TRBJ2-7; D is ambiguous. Looked up from germline, CDR1 is WNHNN and CDR2 is SYGVQD (reference sequence). CDR3 length equals 11 residues. The V gene lost 4 bases and the J gene lost 6 bases, with 7 bases spanning the gap. The CDR3, as DNA: TGCGCCAGCAGTGTCGGTGCCGAGCAGTACTTC. It encodes CASSVGAEQYF.

V gene TRBV11-2 combines with J gene TRBJ2-5, with unresolved D. The CDR3 consists of 12 residues. Germline CDR1 and CDR2: SGHAT and FQNNGV. V was clipped by 5 bases and J by 1 base, with 5 bases between them. The CDR3 region has the DNA TGTGCCAGCAGCACTACCCAAGAGACCCAGTACTTC. Its translation: CASSTTQETQYF.

This clone was found a few times. The rearrangement uses TRBV23-1 and TRBJ1-5; TRBD1 agrees at 9 bases. TRBV23-1 is an open reading frame whose function is uncertain. Trimming removed 4 bases from V and 5 bases from J; junction bases left unmatched: 12. This CDR3 has 17 residues. The CDR3 DNA reads as TGCGCCAGCAGTCGTCCGGACCCGGGGACAGGGCATCAGCCCCAGCATTTT. Protein product: CASSRPDPGTGHQPQHF.

This clone was recorded once. The V call is TRBV30, the J call TRBJ2-7; D perhaps matches TRBD1 (5 bases). Germline CDR1 reads GTSNPN; CDR2 reads SVGIG (reference sequence). The CDR3 is made up of 14 amino acids. V shed 3 bases and J shed 3 bases, with 15 bases lying between them. The CDR3 DNA is TGTGCCTGGAGGTCCCCGACAGTTGTCTACGAGCAGTACTTC. Protein product: CAWRSPTVVYEQYF.

The chain carries TRBV24-1 and TRBJ2-5; the match to TRBD2 covers 9 bases. The CDR3 is 14 residues long. Germline trimming cut 3 bases from V and 3 bases from J; bases unmatched to any gene: 1. CDR1 is KGHDR, CDR2 SFDVKD, per germline. The CDR3 loop is CATSDASGEETQYF. CDR3 DNA sequence: TGTGCCACCAGTGATGCTAGCGGGGAAGAGACCCAGTACTTC.

J is TRBJ2-7 and V is TRBV6-5; 7 positions match TRBD1. J was trimmed by 5 bases and V by 2 bases; bases with no gene match: 9. CDR3 length: 15 amino acids. Looked up from germline, CDR1 is MNHEY and CDR2 is SVGAGI. DNA of the CDR3: TGTGCCAGCAGTTACGACCACAGGGGCGCTGACGAGCAGTACTTC. Translating gives CASSYDHRGADEQYF.

V and J are TRBV29-1 and TRBJ1-2; perhaps TRBD1 as D (6 bases). The V and J ends lost 3 bases and 4 bases respectively, with 15 bases between them. Germline assignment: CDR1 SQVTM and CDR2 ANQGSEA. CDR3 length: 14 amino acids. The CDR3 here is CSVDSSQGIYGYTF. CDR3 in DNA: TGCAGCGTTGATTCCAGCCAGGGGATCTATGGCTACACCTTC.

CDR3: CASSLDRQGQGYTF. CDR3 DNA: TGTGCCAGCAGCTTAGACCGACAGGGTCAAGGCTACACCTTC. The rearrangement uses TRBV7-2 and TRBJ1-2; 7 bases are shared with TRBD1. This CDR3 region has 14 residues. The germline V gene encodes CDR1 SGHTA and CDR2 FQGNSA. Losses at the gene ends were 1 base for V and 8 bases for J; bases not matched to a gene: 7.

The chain uses TRBV12-5 and TRBJ2-2; 14 positions match TRBD2. This CDR3 has 19 amino acids. In germline, CDR1 is LGHNT, CDR2 FRNRAP. V shed 5 bases, J shed 1 base, and the junction held 9 bases outside the gene matches. CDR3 in amino acids: CASGGAGTSGSKNTGELFF. The CDR3, as DNA: TGTGCTAGTGGTGGAGCCGGGACTAGCGGGAGTAAGAACACCGGGGAGCTGTTTTTT.

This chain links TRBV5-6 with TRBJ2-1; 11 positions match TRBD2. The V gene's germline CDR1 is SGHDT and CDR2 YYEEEE. The CDR3 runs to 18 residues. V shed 4 bases and J 12 bases; nucleotides not matched to a gene: 21. As DNA, the CDR3 is TGTGCCAGCAGCGAGGGACCTAGCGGGAGGACCTCAGGCGGTGGGCAGTTCTTC. This sequence encodes CASSEGPSGRTSGGGQFF. Full variable domain (remainder filled in from reference TRBV5-6 and TRBJ2-1): DAGVTQSPTHLIKTRGQQVTLRCSPKSGHDTVSWYQQALGQGPQFIFQYYEEEERQRGNFPDRFSGHQFPNYSSELNVNALLLGDSALYLCASSEGPSGRTSGGGQFFGPGTRLTVL.

This clone showed up just once. The chain carries TRBV5-1 and TRBJ1-1; 11 bases are a match to TRBD1. V lost 4 bases and J lost 2; bases outside the gene matches: 7. Germline loops: CDR1 SGHRS, CDR2 YFSETQ. The CDR3 consists of 16 residues. The CDR3 DNA is TGCGCCAGCAGCCCCGGGACAGGGGGTGTTAACACTGAAGCTTTCTTT. Its protein is CASSPGTGGVNTEAFF.

This chain uses TRBV27 with TRBJ2-7, with D hard to call. V was trimmed by 6 bases and J by 6 bases, leaving 15 bases between them. Germline V gives CDR1 MNHEY, CDR2 SMNVEV (reference sequence). The CDR3 contains 13 residues. Here the CDR3 reads CASSARLVGEQYF. For the CDR3, the DNA is TGTGCCAGCAGCGCACGGTTAGTCGGCGAGCAGTACTTC.

The gene calls are TRBV5-4 and TRBJ2-5, with D perhaps matching TRBD2 (6 bases). Germline V gives CDR1 SGHNT, CDR2 YYREEE (reference sequence). CDR3 size: 14 residues. With 4 bases removed from V and 5 bases from J, the gap between germline ends came to 15 bases. DNA for the CDR3: TGTGCCAGCAGCGCCGGAGGGACTTGGGAGACCCAGTACTTC. It specifies CASSAGGTWETQYF.

This clone was counted only a few times. This sample includes further DNA sequences coding for the same CDR3. The V call is TRBV9, the J call TRBJ1-1, with D possibly being TRBD1 (5 bases). This CDR3 is built from 14 residues. CDR1 is SGDLS and CDR2 is YYNGEE in the germline V gene. Trimming took off 0 bases at V and 5 bases at J, with 11 bases between the two ends. The chain's CDR3 is CASSVGGDGTEAFF. In DNA, the CDR3 is TGTGCCAGCAGCGTAGGGGGGGACGGAACTGAAGCTTTCTTT.

V is TRBV7-9 and J is TRBJ2-5; TRBD1 agrees at 8 bases. Germline assignment: CDR1 SEHNR and CDR2 FQNEAQ (reference sequence). The ends lost 8 bases at V and 5 bases at J; junction bases unmatched: 7. The CDR3 has 13 amino acids. The CDR3 region is CASGRGQGETQYF. The CDR3 region has the DNA TGTGCCAGCGGCAGGGGGCAGGGGGAGACCCAGTACTTC.

This chain connects TRBV6-5 to TRBJ2-1; 9 bases match TRBD1. The CDR3 totals 15 residues. The junction had 9 bases not matched to a gene; V was cut back by 7 bases and J by 5 bases. Looked up from germline, CDR1 is MNHEY and CDR2 is SVGAGI. The CDR3 nucleotides are TGTGCCAGCACCCGAGGGGACAGGGATCACAATGAGCAGTTCTTC. It specifies CASTRGDRDHNEQFF.

The V gene is TRBV5-1, the J gene TRBJ2-7, with 7 bases that match TRBD1. The CDR3 has 17 amino acids. CDR1 and CDR2 (germline): SGHRS, YFSETQ. V lost 4 bases and J lost 6; bases outside the gene matches: 19. As DNA, the CDR3 is TGCGCCAGCAGCCTACCAGCACGACAGGGTCCGTTTGGCGAGCAGTACTTC. This gives the protein CASSLPARQGPFGEQYF.